A selection of T cell receptor beta chains follows, all from one sample in a study of blood T cell repertoires in COVID-19. Assay: immunoSEQ multiplex PCR; the TCRdb copy retains only in-frame clones and omits some. The sample shows tens of thousands of clones, about 86% of them seen only once. The sequenced sample consisted of peripheral blood. The receptor set was obtained from a woman in her seventies with acute or convalescent COVID-19. CDR3s include the opening cysteine and the closing phenylalanine or tryptophan. A D gene is named only where the DNA matches it firmly. Size tells how often a clone was seen (once, few, many) or the class of an expanded clone, and some rows leave it out.

TRBJ1-1 | . | . | TRBV27 | TGTGCCAGCAGTCTGTCGGGATTTTGGAACACTGAAGCTTTCTTT | CASSLSGFWNTEAFF
TRBJ1-1 | . | . | TRBV3-1/TRBV3-2 | TGTGCCAGCAGCCAACAGATGAACACTGAAGCTTTCTTT | CASSQQMNTEAFF
TRBJ2-7 | TRBD2 | . | TRBV6-5 | TGTGCCAGCAGCCCCCACGGGGGGGTCTCCTACGAGCAGTACTTC | CASSPHGGVSYEQYF
TRBJ2-1 | TRBD2 | . | TRBV6-5 | TGTGCCAGCAGGGGACTAGCGGGAGGCCACAATGAGCAGTTCTTC | CASRGLAGGHNEQFF
TRBJ1-1 | TRBD1 | . | TRBV3-1/TRBV3-2 | TGTGCCAGCAGCCAGCGACAGGGTTGGGGAGCTTTCTTT | CASSQRQGWGAFF
TRBJ1-1 | . | . | TRBV5-6 | TGTGCCAGCCATAAGGACTTCACTGAAGCTTTCTTT | CASHKDFTEAFF
TRBJ2-7 | . | . | TRBV7-2 | TGTGCCAGCAGCAACCGCTTGGCTCTCTCCTACGAGCAGTACTTC | CASSNRLALSYEQYF
TRBJ2-3 | TRBD2 | . | TRBV7-2 | TGTGCCAGCAGCCGGAGAGTAACTAGCGGGAGGTTCAGAGATACGCAGTATTTT | CASSRRVTSGRFRDTQYF
TRBJ2-1 | TRBD2 | . | TRBV30 | TGTGCCTGGACGACTAGCGGGGGGCCCTCCTACAATGAGCAGTTCTTC | CAWTTSGGPSYNEQFF
TRBJ1-5 | . | few | TRBV6-1 | TGTGCCAGCAGTGTAAGCTGGGCGGGCTATAGCAATCAGCCCCAGCATTTT | CASSVSWAGYSNQPQHF
TRBJ2-2 | TRBD2 | . | TRBV9 | TGTGCCAGCAGCGCAAATAGCGGGAGGGTCACCGGGGAGCTGTTTTTT | CASSANSGRVTGELFF
TRBJ1-6 | . | once | TRBV7-9 | TGTGCCAGCAGCTCCCAAAATTCACCCCTCCACTTT | CASSSQNSPLHF
TRBJ2-2 | TRBD2 | . | TRBV29-1 | TGCAGCGTAGCGGGAGGGCCAAACACCGGGGAGCTGTTTTTT | CSVAGGPNTGELFF
TRBJ2-7 | TRBD1 | . | TRBV10-3 | TGTGCCATCCGAGCGATGACAGGGATTTCCTACGAGCAGTACTTC | CAIRAMTGISYEQYF
TRBJ1-3 | TRBD1 | . | TRBV30 | TGTGCCTCCAGGACAGGATTTGGAAACACCATATATTTT | CASRTGFGNTIYF
TRBJ1-1 | . | . | TRBV4-2 | TGTGCCAGCAGCCTTACAGGGATGAACACTGAAGCTTTCTTT | CASSLTGMNTEAFF
TRBJ2-1 | . | once | TRBV15 | TGTGCCACCAGCAGGGCTTACAATGAGCAGTTCTTC | CATSRAYNEQFF
TRBJ2-1 | . | . | TRBV29-1 | TGCAGCGTTGAGGGCCAGGGGGGTGAGCAGTTCTTC | CSVEGQGGEQFF